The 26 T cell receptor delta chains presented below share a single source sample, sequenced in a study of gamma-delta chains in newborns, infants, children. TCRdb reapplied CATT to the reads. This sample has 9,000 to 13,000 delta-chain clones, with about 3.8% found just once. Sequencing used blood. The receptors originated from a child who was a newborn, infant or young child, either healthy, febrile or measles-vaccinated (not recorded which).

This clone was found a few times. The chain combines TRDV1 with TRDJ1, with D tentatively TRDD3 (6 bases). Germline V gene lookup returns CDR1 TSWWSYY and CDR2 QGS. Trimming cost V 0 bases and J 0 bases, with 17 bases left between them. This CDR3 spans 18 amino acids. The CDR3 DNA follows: TGTGCTCTTGGGGAACTACGGGTGGGGGGACTCTACACCGATAAACTCATCTTT. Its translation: CALGELRVGGLYTDKLIF.

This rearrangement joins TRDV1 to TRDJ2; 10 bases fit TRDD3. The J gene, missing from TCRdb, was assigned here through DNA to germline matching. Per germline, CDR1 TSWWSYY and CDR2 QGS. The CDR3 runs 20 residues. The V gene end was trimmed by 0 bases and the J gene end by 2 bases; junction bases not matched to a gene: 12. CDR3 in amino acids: CALGELGAGLGDSLTAQLFF. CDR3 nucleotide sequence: TGTGCTCTTGGGGAACTAGGGGCGGGACTGGGGGATTCCTTGACAGCACAACTCTTCTTT.

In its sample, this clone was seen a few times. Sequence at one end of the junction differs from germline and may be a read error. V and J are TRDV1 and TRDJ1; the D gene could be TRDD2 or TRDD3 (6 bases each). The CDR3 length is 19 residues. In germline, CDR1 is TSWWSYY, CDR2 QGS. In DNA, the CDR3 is TGTGCTCTTGGGGAACGTCACTGGGCTTCCTCCCTTCACACCGATGAACTCATCTTT. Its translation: CALGERHWASSLHTDELIF.

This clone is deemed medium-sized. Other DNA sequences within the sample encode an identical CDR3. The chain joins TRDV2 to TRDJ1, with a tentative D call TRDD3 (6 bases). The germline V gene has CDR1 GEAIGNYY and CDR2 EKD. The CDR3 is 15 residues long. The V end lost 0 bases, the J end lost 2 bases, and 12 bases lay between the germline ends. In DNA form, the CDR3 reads TGTGCCTGTGACACCGTTGGGGGGCAAACCGATAAACTCATCTTT. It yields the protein CACDTVGGQTDKLIF.

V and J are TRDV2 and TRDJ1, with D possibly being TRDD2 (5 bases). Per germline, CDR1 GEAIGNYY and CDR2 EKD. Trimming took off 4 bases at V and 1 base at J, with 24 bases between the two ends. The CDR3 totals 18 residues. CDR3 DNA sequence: TGTGCCTGTGAAGGCCTCCGTACGCTTCCCTCGGTCACCGATAAACTCATCTTT. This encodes CACEGLRTLPSVTDKLIF.

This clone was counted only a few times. Here the CDR3 DNA reads TGTGCTCTTGGGTCCCGCGGCCTTCCCCCCGTACTGGCAAGGGTACTCATCTTT. It is translated as CALGSRGLPPVLARVLIF. The V call is TRDV1, the J call TRDJ1, with D maybe TRDD2 (6 bases). The CDR3 covers 18 residues. The V gene's germline CDR1 is TSWWSYY and CDR2 QGS. V was pared by 5 bases and J by 10 bases, with 32 bases between.

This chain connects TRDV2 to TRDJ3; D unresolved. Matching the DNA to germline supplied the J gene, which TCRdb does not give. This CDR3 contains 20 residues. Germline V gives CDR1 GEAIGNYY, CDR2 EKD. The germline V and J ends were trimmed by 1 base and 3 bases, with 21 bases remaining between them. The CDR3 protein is CACDTAGSLEIGWDTRQMFF. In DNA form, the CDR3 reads TGTGCCTGTGACACGGCGGGGTCTTTGGAGATTGGCTGGGACACCCGACAGATGTTTTTC.

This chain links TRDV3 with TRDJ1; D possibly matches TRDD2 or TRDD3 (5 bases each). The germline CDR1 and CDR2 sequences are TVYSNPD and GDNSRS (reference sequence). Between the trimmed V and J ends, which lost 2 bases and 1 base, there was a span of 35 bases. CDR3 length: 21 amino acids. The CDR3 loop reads CAFAPLPVPGGLDFFTDKLIF. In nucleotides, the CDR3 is TGTGCCTTTGCCCCGCTTCCCGTCCCGGGGGGCCTCGATTTTTTCACCGATAAACTCATCTTT.

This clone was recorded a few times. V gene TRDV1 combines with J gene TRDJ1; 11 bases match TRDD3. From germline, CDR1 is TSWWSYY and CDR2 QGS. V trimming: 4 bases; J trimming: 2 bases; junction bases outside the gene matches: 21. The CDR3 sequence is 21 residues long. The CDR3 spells CALGALTLTGGYRRPTDKLIF. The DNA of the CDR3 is TGTGCTCTTGGGGCACTCACCTTGACTGGGGGATATAGGCGCCCGACCGATAAACTCATCTTT.

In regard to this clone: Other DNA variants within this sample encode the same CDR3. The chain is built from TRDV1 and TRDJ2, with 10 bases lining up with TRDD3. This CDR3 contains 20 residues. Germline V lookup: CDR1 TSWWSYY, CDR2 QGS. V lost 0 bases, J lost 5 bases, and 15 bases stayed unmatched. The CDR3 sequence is CALGELLTALLGDRTAQLFF. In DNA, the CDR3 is TGTGCTCTTGGGGAACTTTTGACCGCCCTACTGGGGGATCGTACAGCACAACTCTTCTTT.

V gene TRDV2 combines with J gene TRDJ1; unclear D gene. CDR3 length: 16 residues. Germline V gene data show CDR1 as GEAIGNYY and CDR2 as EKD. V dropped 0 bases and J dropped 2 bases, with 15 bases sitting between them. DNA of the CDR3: TGTGCCTGTGACACCGTCCTCCCCGCGGGGACCGATAAACTCATCTTT. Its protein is CACDTVLPAGTDKLIF.

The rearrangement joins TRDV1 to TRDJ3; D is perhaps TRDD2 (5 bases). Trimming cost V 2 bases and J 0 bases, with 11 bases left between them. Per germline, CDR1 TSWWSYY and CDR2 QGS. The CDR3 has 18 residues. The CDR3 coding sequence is TGTGCTCTTGGGGAATTTCCTGCCTACTCCTGGGACACCCGACAGATGTTTTTC. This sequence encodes CALGEFPAYSWDTRQMFF.

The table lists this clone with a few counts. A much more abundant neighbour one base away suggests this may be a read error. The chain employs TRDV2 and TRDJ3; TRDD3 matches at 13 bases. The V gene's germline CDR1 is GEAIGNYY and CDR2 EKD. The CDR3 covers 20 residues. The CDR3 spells CACDTVLGDTSSWGTRQMFF. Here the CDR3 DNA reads TGTGCCTGTGACACCGTACTGGGGGATACGAGCTCCTGGGGCACCCGACAGATGTTTTTC.

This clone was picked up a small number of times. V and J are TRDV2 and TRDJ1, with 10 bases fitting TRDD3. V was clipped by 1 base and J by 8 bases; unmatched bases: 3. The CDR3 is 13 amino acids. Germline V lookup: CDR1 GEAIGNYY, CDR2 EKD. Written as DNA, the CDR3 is TGTGCCTGTGACACGGGGGATACGGGGAAACTCATCTTT. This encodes CACDTGDTGKLIF.

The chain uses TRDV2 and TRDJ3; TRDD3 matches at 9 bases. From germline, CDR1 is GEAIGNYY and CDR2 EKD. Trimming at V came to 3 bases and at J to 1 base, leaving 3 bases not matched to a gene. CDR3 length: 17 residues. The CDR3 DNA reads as TGTGCCTGTGACGCTACTGGGGGATCCTGGGACACCCGACAGATGTTTTTC. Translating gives CACDATGGSWDTRQMFF.

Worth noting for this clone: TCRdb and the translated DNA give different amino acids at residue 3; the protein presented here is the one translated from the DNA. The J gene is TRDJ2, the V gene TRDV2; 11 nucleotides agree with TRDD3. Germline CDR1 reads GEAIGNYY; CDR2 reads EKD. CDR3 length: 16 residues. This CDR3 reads CARDTVGDTQGAQLFF. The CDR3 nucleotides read TGTGCCCGTGACACGGTGGGGGATACGCAGGGAGCACAACTCTTCTTT.

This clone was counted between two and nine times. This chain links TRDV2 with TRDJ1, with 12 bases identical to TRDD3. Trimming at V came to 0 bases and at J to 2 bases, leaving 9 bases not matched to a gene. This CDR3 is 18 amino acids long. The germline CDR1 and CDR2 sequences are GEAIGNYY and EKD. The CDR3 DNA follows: TGTGCCTGTGACACCGTGGCTCTGGGGGATACGCCTACCGATAAACTCATCTTT. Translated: CACDTVALGDTPTDKLIF.

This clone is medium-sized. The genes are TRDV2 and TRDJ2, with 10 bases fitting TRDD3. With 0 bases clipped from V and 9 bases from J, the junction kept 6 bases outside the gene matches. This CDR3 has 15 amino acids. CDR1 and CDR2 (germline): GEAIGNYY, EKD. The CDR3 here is CACDTMGDTWTQLFF. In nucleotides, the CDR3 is TGTGCCTGTGACACCATGGGGGATACCTGGACACAACTCTTCTTT.

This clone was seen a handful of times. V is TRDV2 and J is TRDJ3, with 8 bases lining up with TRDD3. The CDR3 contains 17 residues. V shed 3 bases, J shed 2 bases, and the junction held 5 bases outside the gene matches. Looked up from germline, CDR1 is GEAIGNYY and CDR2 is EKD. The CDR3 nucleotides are TGTGCCTGTGACTCTACTGGGGGTGCCTGGGACACCCGACAGATGTTTTTC. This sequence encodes CACDSTGGAWDTRQMFF.

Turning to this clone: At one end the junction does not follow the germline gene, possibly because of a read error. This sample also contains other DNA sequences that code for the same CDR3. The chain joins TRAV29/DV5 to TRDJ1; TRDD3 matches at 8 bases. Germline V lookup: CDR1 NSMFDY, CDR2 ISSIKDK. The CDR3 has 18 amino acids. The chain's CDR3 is CAAVVSAQLGAFTDKLIF. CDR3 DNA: TGTGCAGCGGTGGTTTCCGCGCAACTGGGGGCCTTCACCGATAAACTCATCTTC.

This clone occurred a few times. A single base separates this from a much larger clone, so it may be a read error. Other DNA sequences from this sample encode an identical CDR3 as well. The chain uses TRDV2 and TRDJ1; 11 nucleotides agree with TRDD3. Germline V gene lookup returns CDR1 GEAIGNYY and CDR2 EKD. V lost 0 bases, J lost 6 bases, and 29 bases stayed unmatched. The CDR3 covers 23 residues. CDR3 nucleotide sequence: TGTGCCTGTGACACCGGGGGATTAAGGGTACTGGGGGATAAAGAGGCGAAAGCTAATAAACTCATCTTT. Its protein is CACDTGGLRVLGDKEAKANKLIF.

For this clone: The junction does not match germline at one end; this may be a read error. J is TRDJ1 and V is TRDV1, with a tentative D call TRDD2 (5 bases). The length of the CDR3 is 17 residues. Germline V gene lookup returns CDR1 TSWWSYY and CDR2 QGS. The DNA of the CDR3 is TGTGCTCTTCTTCCACTCCTGAGGGGCCTTTACACCGACAAACTCATCTTT. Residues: CALLPLLRGLYTDKLIF.

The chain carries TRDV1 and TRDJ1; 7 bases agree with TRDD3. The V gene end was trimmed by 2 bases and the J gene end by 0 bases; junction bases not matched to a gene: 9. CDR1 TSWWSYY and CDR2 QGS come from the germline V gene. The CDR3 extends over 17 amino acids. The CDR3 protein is CALGEEWGSTYTDKLIF. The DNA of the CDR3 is TGTGCTCTTGGGGAAGAGTGGGGGAGCACCTACACCGATAAACTCATCTTT.

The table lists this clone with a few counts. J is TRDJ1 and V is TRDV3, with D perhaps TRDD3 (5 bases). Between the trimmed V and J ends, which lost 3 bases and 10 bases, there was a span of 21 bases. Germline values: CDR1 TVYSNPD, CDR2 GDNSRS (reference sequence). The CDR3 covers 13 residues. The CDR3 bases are TGTGCCTTCTCATCTCATCTACTGGTAAGACTCATCTTT. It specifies CAFSSHLLVRLIF.

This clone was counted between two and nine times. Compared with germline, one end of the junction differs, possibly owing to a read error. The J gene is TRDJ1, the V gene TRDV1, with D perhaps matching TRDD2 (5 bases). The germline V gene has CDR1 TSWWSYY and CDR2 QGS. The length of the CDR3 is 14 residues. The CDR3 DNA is TGTGCCCTTGGCCCAAACCTACCCACCGATAAACTCATCTTT. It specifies CALGPNLPTDKLIF.

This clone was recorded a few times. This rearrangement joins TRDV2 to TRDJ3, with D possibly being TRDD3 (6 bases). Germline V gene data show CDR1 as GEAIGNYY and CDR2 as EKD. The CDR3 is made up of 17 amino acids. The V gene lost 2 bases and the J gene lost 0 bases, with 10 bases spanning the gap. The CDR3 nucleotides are TGTGCCTGTGACAAAACTGGGAGCTCCTGGGACACCCGACAGATGTTTTTC. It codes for CACDKTGSSWDTRQMFF.